These T cell receptor beta chains were read from a single sample in a study of technical replicates of blood from four donors. The assay was immunoSEQ multiplex PCR, and TCRdb's table has in-frame clones only and misses some. The sample gives 75,000 to 90,000 clones, 93% of which show up once; 0.2% to 0.25% is in the top ten. The sample consisted of T cells isolated from PBMCs. Source of these receptors: a human donor in good health. Each CDR3 is given with its conserved first and last residue. A D gene is named only where the DNA matches it firmly. Some rows have no size entry. The others give once, few or many, or a class for an expanded clone.

d_gene | j_gene | v_gene | abundance | CDR3nt | CDR3aa
TRBD2 | TRBJ2-3 | TRBV5-1 | - | TGCGCCAGCAGCGCGGGACTAGCGGGAACACCTAGCACAGATACGCAGTATTTT | CASSAGLAGTPSTDTQYF
- | TRBJ2-7 | TRBV30 | - | TGTGCCTGGAGTTCGCGCCTAGTTTGCTCCTACGAGCAGTACTTC | CAWSSRLVCSYEQYF
TRBD1 | TRBJ1-2 | TRBV7-6 | - | TGTGCCAGCAGCCGTACCGGGACAGGGCTCTATGGCTACACCTTC | CASSRTGTGLYGYTF
- | TRBJ2-7 | TRBV28 | - | TGTGCCAGCACCTCAACCCGGGTATCCTACGAGCAGTACTTC | CASTSTRVSYEQYF
TRBD1 | TRBJ1-5 | TRBV2 | - | TGTGCCAGCAGTGGACAGGGGGCGTTTAATCAGCCCCAGCATTTT | CASSGQGAFNQPQHF
- | TRBJ2-1 | TRBV18 | - | TGTGCCAGCTCACCGAGGGTAAATGAGCAGTTCTTC | CASSPRVNEQFF
TRBD1 | TRBJ1-1 | TRBV15 | - | TGTGCCACCAGCAGAGGGGACAGGGCTGTGAACACTGAAGCTTTCTTT | CATSRGDRAVNTEAFF
TRBD2 | TRBJ2-7 | TRBV5-1 | - | TGCGCCAGCAGCTTGGAACCGGGACTAGCGGGGCGCTCCTACGAGCAGTACTTC | CASSLEPGLAGRSYEQYF
- | TRBJ1-2 | TRBV28 | - | TGTGCCAGCAGTTTTGTGGACAGCTCTAACTATGGCTACACCTTC | CASSFVDSSNYGYTF
- | TRBJ1-1 | TRBV6-6 | - | TGTGCCAGCAGTTACTTTGGCGGACAGAACACTGAAGCTTTCTTT | CASSYFGGQNTEAFF
- | TRBJ1-5 | TRBV7-8 | - | TGTGCCAGCAGCTTAGGACAGGTAGAGCCCCAGCATTTT | CASSLGQVEPQHF
- | TRBJ2-3 | TRBV19 | - | TGTGCCAGTAGTTCCGCGGCACGGAGCACAGATACGCAGTATTTT | CASSSAARSTDTQYF
- | TRBJ1-2 | TRBV9 | once | TGTGCCAGCAGCGTAGCTCCAGGGGCCTCCTTCTATGGCTACACCTTC | CASSVAPGASFYGYTF
TRBD1 | TRBJ2-3 | TRBV5-1 | - | TGCGCCAGCAGCTGGGCAGGGGGCAGCACAGATACGCAGTATTTT | CASSWAGGSTDTQYF
- | TRBJ1-2 | TRBV5-6 | - | TGTGCCAGCAGCTTGCAGGGATCCCGACATGGCTACACCTTC | CASSLQGSRHGYTF
- | TRBJ2-7 | TRBV11-2 | - | TGTGCCAGCAGCTTTATCCCCTACGAGCAGTACTTC | CASSFIPYEQYF
- | TRBJ2-2 | TRBV18 | once | TGTGCCAGCTCACCGGGAGGATACACCGGGGAGCTGTTTTTT | CASSPGGYTGELFF
TRBD2 | TRBJ2-5 | TRBV5-6 | - | TGTGCCAGCAGCTTGGCCGGGCTAGCGGGGCAAGAGACCCAGTACTTC | CASSLAGLAGQETQYF
- | TRBJ1-1 | TRBV19 | - | TGTGCCAGTAGTGCGGACAGGAACACTGAAGCTTTCTTT | CASSADRNTEAFF
- | TRBJ1-5 | TRBV10-3 | - | TGTGCCATCGGCCTTGCGGAGGGCCCCCAGCCCCAGCATTTT | CAIGLAEGPQPQHF
TRBD1 | TRBJ2-1 | TRBV14 | - | TGTGCCAGCAGCACGCAACAGGGGAGCTCCTACAATGAGCAGTTCTTC | CASSTQQGSSYNEQFF
TRBD1 | TRBJ1-2 | TRBV6-1 | - | TGTGCCAGCGGACGACAGGGGGCGGGCTACACCTTC | CASGRQGAGYTF
TRBD1 | TRBJ2-7 | TRBV2 | - | TGTGCCGGGACAGGGGCTATCTACGAGCAGTACTTC | CAGTGAIYEQYF
- | TRBJ1-3 | TRBV4-1 | - | TGCGCCAGCAGCCAAGAGTCCGGGGCTGGAAACACCATATATTTT | CASSQESGAGNTIYF
TRBD1 | TRBJ2-5 | TRBV27 | - | TGTGCCAGCACCCCCCTGGTCGGGTTGCTCCGGGACAGGGTTAACGAGACCCAGTACTTC | CASTPLVGLLRDRVNETQYF
TRBD1 | TRBJ1-2 | TRBV27 | - | TGTGCCAGCAGTTTAGGGACAGGGTCGATTTATGGCTACACCTTC | CASSLGTGSIYGYTF
- | TRBJ2-3 | TRBV18 | - | TGTGCCAGCTCACCCCCAGGGACAGATACGCAGTATTTT | CASSPPGTDTQYF
- | TRBJ1-1 | TRBV14 | - | TGTGCCAGCAGCCACGGGGTCACTGAAGCTTTCTTT | CASSHGVTEAFF
TRBD1 | TRBJ2-7 | TRBV5-1 | - | TGCGCCAGCAGCCCCGGACAGGGGGGGCTGTCCTACGAGCAGTACTTC | CASSPGQGGLSYEQYF
TRBD2 | TRBJ2-7 | TRBV10-1 | - | TGCGCCAGCAGTGAGTCGGGCGGGAGCCTCTACGAGCAGTACTTC | CASSESGGSLYEQYF
TRBD1 | TRBJ1-2 | TRBV28 | - | TGTGCCAGCAGTATAGACAGGGGAAACTATGGCTACACCTTC | CASSIDRGNYGYTF
- | TRBJ1-1 | TRBV2 | - | TGTGCCAGCACTGTGGTCCCGCAGATGAACACTGAAGCTTTCTTT | CASTVVPQMNTEAFF
TRBD1 | TRBJ2-7 | TRBV5-1 | - | TGCGCCAGCAGCTTGGGGACAGGTTTGGGGACCCTCTACGAGCAGTACTTC | CASSLGTGLGTLYEQYF
- | TRBJ1-2 | TRBV9 | - | TGTGCCAGCAGCGTAGCGGACTACAGGACTTGGGGCTACACCTTC | CASSVADYRTWGYTF
TRBD2 | TRBJ2-1 | TRBV6-1 | - | TGTGCCAGCAGTGGAGGGACACTAGCGGGATATTATGGTGATGAGCAGTTCTTC | CASSGGTLAGYYGDEQFF
- | TRBJ1-5 | TRBV7-6 | - | TGTGCCAGCAGCTTGGCGGACATAAATCAGCCCCAGCATTTT | CASSLADINQPQHF
TRBD1 | TRBJ2-2 | TRBV5-1 | - | TGCGCCAGCAGCTTAGAGGGACAGCCGATCACCGGGGAGCTGTTTTTT | CASSLEGQPITGELFF
TRBD1 | TRBJ2-1 | TRBV7-3 | - | TGTGCCAGCAGCCATAGGACAGGCGCCTACAATGAGCAGTTCTTC | CASSHRTGAYNEQFF
TRBD2 | TRBJ2-7 | TRBV7-2 | - | TGTGCCAGCAGCTTCCTAGCGGGGGGGTCGTACGAGCAGTACTTC | CASSFLAGGSYEQYF
TRBD2 | TRBJ2-2 | TRBV10-3 | - | TGTGCCATCAGTTGGACTAGTTGGAACACCGGGGAGCTGTTTTTT | CAISWTSWNTGELFF
- | TRBJ2-5 | TRBV10-2 | - | TGCGCCAGCAGTGAGTCGAACTCAGCGCCGGAGACCCAGTACTTC | CASSESNSAPETQYF
- | TRBJ1-3 | TRBV19 | - | TGTGCCAGTAGAAGTCAGGTCTCTGGAAACACCATATATTTT | CASRSQVSGNTIYF
TRBD2 | TRBJ2-7 | TRBV4-2 | - | TGTGCCAGCAGCCAAGCTAGCGGCAGCTCCTACGAGCAGTACTTC | CASSQASGSSYEQYF
- | TRBJ2-1 | TRBV7-9 | - | TGTGCCAGCAGCTTCCCCCGGGGACTTGGCTCCTACAATGAGCAGTTCTTC | CASSFPRGLGSYNEQFF
- | TRBJ2-7 | TRBV7-6 | - | TGTGCCAGCAGCTTGGGGCCCCAAGGCGAGCAGTACTTC | CASSLGPQGEQYF
TRBD1 | TRBJ1-5 | TRBV28 | once | TGTGCCAGCAGCCCAGGACAGGGGGCTGATCAGCCCCAGCATTTT | CASSPGQGADQPQHF
TRBD1 | TRBJ1-5 | TRBV2 | - | TGTGCCAGCAGGGAGCCGGACAGGGCTAGCAATCAGCCCCAGCATTTT | CASREPDRASNQPQHF
TRBD2 | TRBJ2-1 | TRBV13 | - | TGTGCCAGCAGCTCGACCGGACTAGCGGGGGGCCCGAGCTCCTACAATGAGCAGTTCTTC | CASSSTGLAGGPSSYNEQFF